A selection of T cell receptor beta chains follows, all from one sample in a study of tumor-infiltrating lymphocytes in oesophageal squamous cell carcinoma. In TCRdb, the PCR reads were re-called with MiXCR into one record per CDR3 protein. The sample yields around 12,000 distinct CDR3 sequences, approximately 54% seen once. Sequencing used esophageal tumor tissue. The receptors derive from a male donor with esophageal squamous cell carcinoma. Each CDR3 is given with its conserved first and last residue. A D gene is named only where the DNA matches it firmly. Size values are once, few and many counts, or a class for expanded clones, and some rows have none.

CDR3,DNA,J,D,size,V
CASSPRISGREDNEQFF,TGTGCCAGCAGTCCCCGTATTAGCGGGAGGGAAGACAATGAGCAGTTCTTC,TRBJ2-1,TRBD2,once,TRBV6-6
CASSYTSGGWSYNEQFF,TGTGCCAGCAGCTATACTAGCGGGGGGTGGTCCTACAATGAGCAGTTCTTC,TRBJ2-1,TRBD2,few,TRBV7-6
CASSRDRASEQYF,TGCGCCAGCAGCCGGGACAGGGCCAGCGAGCAGTACTTC,TRBJ2-7,TRBD1,many,TRBV10-1
CASSTGGASGANVLTF,TGTGCCAGCAGCACGGGGGGGGCGAGTGGGGCCAACGTCCTGACTTTC,TRBJ2-6,TRBD2,-,TRBV7-6
CASGSGTLRGDTQYF,TGTGCTAGTGGTTCCGGGACCCTCAGGGGAGATACGCAGTATTTT,TRBJ2-3,-,-,TRBV12-5
CASSSPGSPTDTQYF,TGTGCCAGCAGTTCTCCCGGGAGCCCCACAGATACGCAGTATTTT,TRBJ2-3,-,medium-sized,TRBV28
CASSLNAGTSYNEQFF,TGTGCCAGCAGCTTAAACGCGGGGACATCCTACAATGAGCAGTTCTTC,TRBJ2-1,-,-,TRBV7-2
CASGREAYNEQFF,TGTGCCAGCGGTCGGGAGGCCTACAATGAGCAGTTCTTC,TRBJ2-1,TRBD2,once,TRBV2
CASSLSPKQGRETQYF,TGTGCCAGCAGCCTGAGTCCAAAACAGGGGCGGGAGACCCAGTACTTC,TRBJ2-5,TRBD1,once,TRBV7-2
CASSLRGTLQGYTF,TGTGCCAGCAGTCTACGGGGGACACTTCAGGGCTACACCTTC,TRBJ1-2,-,-,TRBV6-2/TRBV6-3
CASSTGSHIQYF,TGTGCCAGCTCGACAGGGTCCCACATTCAGTACTTC,TRBJ2-4,TRBD1,-,TRBV7-6
CASSRRGTQGEQYF,TGTGCCAGCAGCCGCAGGGGGACCCAGGGCGAGCAGTACTTC,TRBJ2-7,TRBD1,medium-sized,TRBV7-6
CASSQGDLNEQYF,TGTGCCAGCAGCCAGGGGGACCTCAATGAGCAGTACTTC,TRBJ2-7,TRBD1,few,TRBV7-6
CASMSLGTTDTQYF,TGTGCCAGCATGAGTCTAGGGACCACAGATACGCAGTACTTC,TRBJ2-5,-,-,TRBV6-5
CASSQNGPAGEQFF,TGTGCCAGCAGCCAGAACGGGCCTGCGGGTGAGCAGTTCTTC,TRBJ2-1,-,-,TRBV7-9
CASSHPSGTQYF,TGTGCCAGCAGTCACCCTTCAGGGACCCAGTACTTC,TRBJ2-5,-,-,TRBV12-3/TRBV12-4
CASSLTGTSGSNEQFF,TGTGCCAGCAGTTTAACCGGGACTAGCGGATCCAATGAGCAGTTCTTC,TRBJ2-1,TRBD2,-,TRBV28
CASSPLPDRSVPNEQFF,TGTGCTAGCAGCCCGCTCCCCGACAGGTCAGTACCCAATGAGCAGTTCTTC,TRBJ2-1,-,few,TRBV7-6
CASQKAGDGTDTQYF,TGCGCCAGCCAAAAAGCGGGAGACGGGACAGATACGCAGTATTTT,TRBJ2-3,TRBD2,large,TRBV10-1
CASSLDSNEQFF,TGTGCCAGCAGCTTAGATTCTAATGAGCAGTTCTTC,TRBJ2-1,-,-,TRBV5-4
CASSSGTTKETQYF,TGTGCCAGCAGCTCCGGGACTACTAAAGAGACCCAGTACTTC,TRBJ2-5,TRBD2,medium-sized,TRBV11-2
CASSPAADYGYTF,TGTGCCAGCAGCCCCGCGGCAGATTATGGCTACACCTTC,TRBJ1-2,-,-,TRBV12-3/TRBV12-4
CASSWDGNTGELFF,TGTGCCAGCAGCTGGGACGGAAACACCGGGGAGCTGTTTTTT,TRBJ2-2,-,-,TRBV7-3
CASSYGLAGRSGANVLTF,TGTGCCAGCAGTTACGGACTAGCGGGCCGCTCTGGGGCCAACGTCCTGACTTTC,TRBJ2-6,TRBD2,-,TRBV6-6
CASSLNRNTIYF,TGTGCCAGCAGCTTAAATCGTAACACCATATATTTT,TRBJ1-3,-,many,TRBV11-3
CASSLFAGTDTQYF,TGTGCCAGCAGCTTGTTTGCAGGGACAGATACGCAGTATTTT,TRBJ2-3,-,-,TRBV5-4
CASSDRGRGGYTF,TGTGCCAGCAGCGACAGGGGGCGTGGTGGCTACACCTTC,TRBJ1-2,TRBD1,many,TRBV12-3/TRBV12-4
CATSRPAGVEQYF,TGTGCCACCAGCAGGCCAGCGGGAGTTGAGCAGTACTTC,TRBJ2-7,TRBD2,-,TRBV15
CASSLGNTEAFF,TGTGCCAGCAGTTTAGGGAACACTGAAGCTTTCTTT,TRBJ1-1,-,-,TRBV28
CASSLSDSGAQYF,TGTGCCAGCAGCTTATCGGACAGTGGGGCCCAGTACTTC,TRBJ2-4,-,-,TRBV7-3
CASSLIRGTMREQYF,TGTGCCAGCAGCTTAATCAGGGGGACCATGCGCGAGCAGTACTTC,TRBJ2-7,TRBD1,-,TRBV7-2
CASSLGQGSYNEQFF,TGTGCCAGCAGCTTGGGACAGGGTTCCTACAATGAGCAGTTCTTC,TRBJ2-1,TRBD1,-,TRBV7-2
CASSLLSGTHYEQYF,TGTGCCAGCAGCTTACTTTCCGGGACGCACTACGAGCAGTACTTC,TRBJ2-7,-,-,TRBV6-6
CASSLVGGGSEQFF,TGTGCCAGCAGCTTAGTTGGGGGGGGCAGTGAGCAGTTCTTC,TRBJ2-1,-,-,TRBV7-2
CASSLAYSPSYEQYF,TGTGCCAGCAGCTTGGCCTACTCCCCCTCCTACGAGCAGTACTTC,TRBJ2-7,-,-,TRBV5-5
CATSDPGQVQETQYF,TGTGCCACCAGTGACCCCGGACAGGTCCAAGAGACCCAGTACTTC,TRBJ2-5,TRBD1,medium-sized,TRBV24-1
CASSSDGTLGSYNEQFF,TGCGCCAGCAGTTCGGACGGGACGTTAGGGTCCTACAATGAGCAGTTCTTC,TRBJ2-1,-,-,TRBV5-1
CASTTSGRFDEQFF,TGTGCCAGCACCACTAGCGGGAGGTTCGATGAGCAGTTCTTC,TRBJ2-1,TRBD2,-,TRBV12-3/TRBV12-4
CASSYRGGGEQYF,TGTGCCAGCAGTTACCGGGGGGGAGGCGAGCAGTACTTC,TRBJ2-7,TRBD2,many,TRBV6-6
CATAPSTDTQYF,TGTGCCACGGCACCAAGCACAGATACGCAGTATTTT,TRBJ2-3,-,-,TRBV12-3/TRBV12-4
CASSELMGALYNEQFF,TGTGCCAGCAGTGAACTTATGGGCGCACTCTACAATGAGCAGTTCTTC,TRBJ2-1,-,-,TRBV6-1
CASSFNRRSYGYTF,TGTGCCAGCAGTTTTAACAGACGTAGCTATGGCTACACCTTC,TRBJ1-2,-,-,TRBV28
CASSLDVNTEAFF,TGTGCCAGCAGCTTAGACGTAAACACTGAAGCTTTCTTT,TRBJ1-1,-,many,TRBV11-2
CASSPSVVSSYNEQFF,TGTGCCAGCAGCCCATCGGTTGTGAGCTCCTACAATGAGCAGTTCTTC,TRBJ2-1,-,-,TRBV7-3
CASSLALVGGQAKNIQYF,TGTGCCAGCAGCTTAGCCCTTGTTGGGGGACAGGCCAAAAACATTCAGTACTTT,TRBJ1-6,TRBD1,-,TRBV11-3
CASSSTSGRNYEQYF,TGTGCCAGCAGCTCCACTAGCGGGAGAAACTATGAGCAGTACTTC,TRBJ2-5,TRBD2,many,TRBV28
CASSGDNGNNIYF,TGTGCCAGCAGTGGTGACAACGGAAACAACATATATTTT,TRBJ1-3,-,-,TRBV6-2/TRBV6-3
CASSPQVRAGGYTF,TGTGCCAGCAGCCCCCAGGTTCGGGCAGGCGGCTACACCTTC,TRBJ1-2,-,-,TRBV7-3
CASSHRVLREKLFF,TGTGCCAGTAGTCACAGGGTTCTCAGGGAAAAACTGTTTTTT,TRBJ1-4,-,few,TRBV19
CASSLYGPSSYNEQFF,TGTGCCAGCAGCTTATACGGGCCTAGCTCCTACAATGAGCAGTTCTTC,TRBJ2-1,-,few,TRBV7-6
CATVEAVSTDTQYF,TGTGCCACCGTTGAGGCTGTGAGCACAGATACGCAGTATTTT,TRBJ2-3,-,few,TRBV7-2
CASSLPAHEQYF,TGTGCCAGCAGTTTACCAGCCCACGAGCAGTACTTC,TRBJ2-7,-,once,TRBV7-9
CASAPSGIFYEQFF,TGTGCTAGTGCACCTAGCGGGATTTTCTATGAGCAGTTCTTC,TRBJ2-1,TRBD2,medium-sized,TRBV12-5